The 17 T cell receptor beta chains below come from one sample, sequenced in a study of early stage breast cancer tumors. The protocol was immunoSEQ multiplex PCR, while the TCRdb copy is restricted to in-frame clones and leaves out a portion. The sample carries about 38,000 clones, roughly 72% recorded once. The source material was blood. The receptor set was obtained from a person aged 55 to 70 with breast cancer.

The chain recombines TRBV7-3 with TRBJ1-1; TRBD1 matches at 7 bases. The ends lost 0 bases at V and 7 bases at J; junction bases unmatched: 2. In germline, CDR1 is SGHTA, CDR2 FQGTGA. The CDR3 length is 13 residues. In DNA form, the CDR3 reads TGTGCCAGCAGCTTAACAGGGGGCCGTGAAGCTTTCTTT. It codes for CASSLTGGREAFF.

This chain connects TRBV21-1 to TRBJ2-7. TRBV21-1 is described as a pseudogene. This CDR3 comprises 14 residues. The CDR3 coding sequence is TGTGCCAGCAGACCGGGACGGCATCTTCACGAGCAGTACTTC. Encoded protein: CASRPGRHLHEQYF.

The chain has TRBV5-3 and TRBJ2-3; 9 bases match TRBD2. TRBV5-3 is labeled an ORF, and its function is uncertain. V shed 4 bases and J 2 bases; nucleotides not matched to a gene: 8. The CDR3 totals 16 residues. CDR3 residues: CARSVTGGRATDTQYF. In nucleotides, the CDR3 is TGTGCCAGAAGCGTGACTGGCGGGAGGGCCACAGATACGCAGTATTTT.

This clone has just a few counts. The V call is TRBV30, the J call TRBJ1-2; possibly TRBD1 for D (5 bases). CDR1 GTSNPN and CDR2 SVGIG come from the germline V gene (reference sequence). CDR3 length: 13 amino acids. V was pared by 4 bases and J by 5 bases, with 14 bases between. This chain's CDR3 is CAWTPRVGYGYTF. CDR3 coding DNA: TGTGCCTGGACTCCCAGGGTAGGGTATGGCTACACCTTC.

The chain recombines TRBV5-6 with TRBJ1-3; a weak D match, TRBD1 (5 bases). The germline V gene encodes CDR1 SGHDT and CDR2 YYEEEE. V lost 1 base to trimming and J lost 1 base, with 6 bases between them. The CDR3 is made up of 14 amino acids. CDR3 protein: CASSLRGSGNTIYF. DNA for the CDR3: TGTGCCAGCAGCTTGAGGGGTTCTGGAAACACCATATATTTT.

V gene TRBV9 combines with J gene TRBJ2-2; D unclear. This CDR3 is built from 13 residues. V gave up 4 bases and J gave up 2 bases, with 6 bases separating them. From germline, CDR1 is SGDLS and CDR2 YYNGEE. For the CDR3, the DNA is TGTGCCAGCAGCCCCCACAACACCGGGGAGCTGTTTTTT. This codes for CASSPHNTGELFF.

The chain employs TRBV2 and TRBJ1-1; no reliable D call. This CDR3 contains 15 residues. In germline, CDR1 is SNHLY, CDR2 FYNNEI. Trimming cost V 4 bases and J 0 bases, with 12 bases left between them. The CDR3 nucleotides read TGTGCCAGCAGTGCAGAGACGGCCATGAACACTGAAGCTTTCTTT. Translated: CASSAETAMNTEAFF.

The J gene is TRBJ1-2, the V gene TRBV7-8, with 10 nucleotides matching TRBD1. CDR1 is SGHVS, CDR2 FQNEAQ, per germline. The CDR3 loop spans 15 amino acids. Germline trimming cut 2 bases from V and 8 bases from J; bases unmatched to any gene: 8. The CDR3 sequence is CASSLTRQGAGGYTF. The CDR3 bases are TGTGCCAGCAGCTTAACACGACAGGGGGCGGGGGGCTACACCTTC.

J is TRBJ2-5 and V is TRBV18, with a tentative D call TRBD1 (6 bases). The CDR3 totals 14 residues. V lost 6 bases to trimming and J lost 4 bases, with 15 bases between them. Germline CDR1 reads KGHSH; CDR2 reads LQKENI. This CDR3 reads CASSVTGKSETQYF. In DNA, the CDR3 is TGTGCCAGCTCCGTAACAGGGAAATCAGAGACCCAGTACTTC.

This clone was counted a few times. The CDR3 DNA follows: TGTGCCAGCAGCTTAGGAGCGGGGGTCGCCTACGAGCAGTACTTC. Protein sequence: CASSLGAGVAYEQYF. This sequence joins TRBV11-2 and TRBJ2-7; 8 bases match TRBD2. The CDR3 runs to 15 residues. Trimming at V came to 1 base and at J to 2 bases, leaving 4 bases not matched to a gene. Germline V gene lookup returns CDR1 SGHAT and CDR2 FQNNGV.

The V call is TRBV15, the J call TRBJ2-3, with 10 bases lining up with TRBD2. Germline V gives CDR1 LNHNV, CDR2 YYDKDF (reference sequence). The CDR3 consists of 16 residues. With V trimmed by 0 bases and J by 4 bases, 4 bases remained unmatched. In DNA form, the CDR3 reads TGTGCCACCAGCAGAGAGACTAGCGGGCGCCCAGATACGCAGTATTTT. This translates into CATSRETSGRPDTQYF.

This clone was counted only a few times. The gene calls are TRBV6-5 and TRBJ2-7, with 7 nucleotides matching TRBD2. Germline lookup yields CDR1 MNHEY and CDR2 SVGAGI. V was clipped by 2 bases and J by 0 bases; unmatched bases: 7. There are 16 residues in the CDR3. The CDR3 spells CASSYRGTGGSYEQYF. The CDR3 nucleotides read TGTGCCAGCAGTTACCGAGGAACGGGGGGCTCCTACGAGCAGTACTTC.

The chain links TRBV6-1 to TRBJ1-2; possible D gene TRBD1, 6 bases. From germline, CDR1 is MNHNS and CDR2 SASEGT. V dropped 7 bases and J dropped 0 bases, with 15 bases sitting between them. The CDR3 contains 15 residues. CDR3: CASTSGGQPNYGYTF. CDR3 nucleotide sequence: TGTGCCAGCACGTCCGGCGGACAGCCTAACTATGGCTACACCTTC.

The CDR3 loop is CASSQGEPGLYTDTQYF. The CDR3 DNA sequence: TGTGCCAGCTCGCAGGGGGAACCGGGTCTTTACACAGATACGCAGTATTTT. The chain uses TRBV18 and TRBJ2-3; TRBD1 matches at 7 bases. Germline CDR1 is KGHSH and CDR2 is LQKENI. After removal of 6 bases from V and 2 bases from J, the junction contained 14 bases not matched to a gene. This CDR3 has 17 amino acids.

J is TRBJ1-3 and V is TRBV6-5; D possibly corresponds to TRBD1 (5 bases). Per germline, CDR1 MNHEY and CDR2 SVGAGI. Deletions cut 6 bases from V and 2 bases from J, with 11 bases between. This CDR3 is 14 amino acids long. CDR3 DNA: TGTGCCAGCAGCCCCCGGGGGGCTGGAAACACCATATATTTT. This sequence encodes CASSPRGAGNTIYF.

The gene calls are TRBV7-9 and TRBJ2-3; no firm D call. The CDR3 has 15 amino acids. Germline V gene lookup returns CDR1 SEHNR and CDR2 FQNEAQ (reference sequence). V was cut by 5 bases and J by 6 bases, with 18 bases left in between. The CDR3 protein is CASSLPGPKWDTQYF. The CDR3 DNA reads as TGTGCCAGCAGCCTTCCGGGTCCTAAGTGGGATACGCAGTATTTT. Full variable domain (outside the CDR3, taken from reference TRBV7-9 and TRBJ2-3): DTGVSQNPRHKITKRGQNVTFRCDPISEHNRLYWYRQTLGQGPEFLTYFQNEAQLEKSRLLSDRFSAERPKGSFSTLEIQRTEQGDSAMYLCASSLPGPKWDTQYFGPGTRLTVL.

As for this clone: The junction shows a germline mismatch at one end, possibly a read error. The chain employs TRBV7-7 and TRBJ1-2; 10 nucleotides agree with TRBD1. Looked up from germline, CDR1 is SSHAT and CDR2 is FNYEAQ (reference sequence). The CDR3 is 13 residues long. The CDR3 DNA is TGTGCTAGCAGCTTCGACAGGGGGCTGAGCTACACCTTC. This sequence encodes CASSFDRGLSYTF.